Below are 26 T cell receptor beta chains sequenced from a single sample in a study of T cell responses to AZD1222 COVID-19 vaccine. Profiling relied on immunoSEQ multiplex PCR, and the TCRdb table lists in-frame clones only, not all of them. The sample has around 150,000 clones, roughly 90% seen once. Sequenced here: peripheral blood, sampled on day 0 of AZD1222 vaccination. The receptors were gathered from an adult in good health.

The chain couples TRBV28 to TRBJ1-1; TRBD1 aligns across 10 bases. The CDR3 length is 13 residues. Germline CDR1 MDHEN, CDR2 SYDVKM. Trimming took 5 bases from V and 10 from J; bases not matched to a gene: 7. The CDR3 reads CASSRQGAVGAFF. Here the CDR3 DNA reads TGTGCCAGCAGTCGACAGGGGGCAGTTGGAGCTTTCTTT. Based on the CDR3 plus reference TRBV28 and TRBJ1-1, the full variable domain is DVKVTQSSRYLVKRTGEKVFLECVQDMDHENMFWYRQDPGLGLRLIYFSYDVKMKEKGDIPEGYSVSREKKERFSLILESASTNQTSMYLCASSRQGAVGAFFGQGTRLTVV.

The DNA for the CDR3 is TGTGCCAGCAGCTTGGTGGCAGGGGGAGAAGCTTTCTTT. Translation gives CASSLVAGGEAFF. The rearrangement links TRBV5-4 to TRBJ1-1; 7 bases line up with TRBD1. V dropped 0 bases and J dropped 8; count of bases not matched to a gene: 4. Germline V CDR1 and CDR2: SGHNT, YYREEE (reference sequence). CDR3 length: 13 residues.

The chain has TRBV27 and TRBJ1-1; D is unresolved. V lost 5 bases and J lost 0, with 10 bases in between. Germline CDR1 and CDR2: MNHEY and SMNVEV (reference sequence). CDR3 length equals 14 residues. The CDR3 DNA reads TGTGCCAGCAGTATCCATCGCTTGAACACTGAAGCTTTCTTT. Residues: CASSIHRLNTEAFF.

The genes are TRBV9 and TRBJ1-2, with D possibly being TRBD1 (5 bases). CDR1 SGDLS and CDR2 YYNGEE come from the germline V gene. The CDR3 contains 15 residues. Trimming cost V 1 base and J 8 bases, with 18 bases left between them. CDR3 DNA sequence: TGTGCCAGCAGCGTATCCGACAGCAACCCCGGGGGCTACACCTTC. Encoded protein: CASSVSDSNPGGYTF.

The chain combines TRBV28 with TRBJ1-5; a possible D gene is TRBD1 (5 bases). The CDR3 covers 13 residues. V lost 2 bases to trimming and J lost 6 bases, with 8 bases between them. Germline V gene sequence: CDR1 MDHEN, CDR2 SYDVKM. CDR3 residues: CASSLLGPQPQHF. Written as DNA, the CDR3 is TGTGCCAGCAGTTTACTGGGACCTCAGCCCCAGCATTTT.

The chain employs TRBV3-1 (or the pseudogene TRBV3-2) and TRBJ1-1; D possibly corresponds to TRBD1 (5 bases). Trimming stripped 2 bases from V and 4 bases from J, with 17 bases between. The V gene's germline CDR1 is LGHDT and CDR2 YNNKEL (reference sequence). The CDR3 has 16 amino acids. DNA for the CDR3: TGTGCCAGCAGCCAACCCCCGGGACTGCGGAGCACTGAAGCTTTCTTT. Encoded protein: CASSQPPGLRSTEAFF.

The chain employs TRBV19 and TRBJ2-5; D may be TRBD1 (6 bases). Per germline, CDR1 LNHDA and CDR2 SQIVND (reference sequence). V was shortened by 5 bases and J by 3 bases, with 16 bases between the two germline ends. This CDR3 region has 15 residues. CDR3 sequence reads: CASSLQGAGKETQYF. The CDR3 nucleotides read TGTGCCAGTAGTTTACAGGGCGCCGGAAAAGAGACCCAGTACTTC.

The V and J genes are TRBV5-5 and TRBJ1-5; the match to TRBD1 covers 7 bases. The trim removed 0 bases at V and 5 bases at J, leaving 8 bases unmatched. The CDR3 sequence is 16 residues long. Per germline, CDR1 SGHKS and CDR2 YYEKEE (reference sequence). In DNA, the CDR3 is TGTGCCAGCAGCTTGGAGGGGACAGCTCGTGATCAGCCCCAGCATTTT. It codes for CASSLEGTARDQPQHF.

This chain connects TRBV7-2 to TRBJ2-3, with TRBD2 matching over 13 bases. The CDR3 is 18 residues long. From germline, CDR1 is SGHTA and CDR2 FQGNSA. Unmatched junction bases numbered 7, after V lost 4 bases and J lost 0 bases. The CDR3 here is CASSSPGTSGASTDTQYF. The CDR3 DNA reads TGTGCCAGCAGCTCGCCCGGGACTAGCGGGGCCAGCACAGATACGCAGTATTTT.

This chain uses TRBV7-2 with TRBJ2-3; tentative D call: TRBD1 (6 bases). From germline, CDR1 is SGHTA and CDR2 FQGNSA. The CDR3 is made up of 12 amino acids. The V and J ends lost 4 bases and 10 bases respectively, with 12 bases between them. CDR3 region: CASSSQGKAQYF. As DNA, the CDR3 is TGTGCCAGCAGCTCCCAGGGGAAAGCGCAGTATTTT.

The CDR3, as DNA: TGTGCCAGCAGCCTCTTTCTCCCAGGGGCCGCAACTAATGAAAAACTGTTTTTT. Translated: CASSLFLPGAATNEKLFF. This sequence joins TRBV3-1 (or the pseudogene TRBV3-2) and TRBJ1-4, with D possibly matching TRBD1 (6 bases). Trimming shortened V by 4 bases and J by 0 bases, and 18 bases separated the two germline ends. The V gene's germline CDR1 is LGHDT and CDR2 YNNKEL (reference sequence). This CDR3 has 18 amino acids.

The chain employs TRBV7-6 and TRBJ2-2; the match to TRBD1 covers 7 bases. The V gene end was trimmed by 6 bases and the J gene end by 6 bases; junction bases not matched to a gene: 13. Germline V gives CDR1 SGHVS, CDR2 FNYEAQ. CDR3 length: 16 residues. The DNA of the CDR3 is TGTGCCAGCAGTTACCAGGGGGAAGTCGGGGCCGGGGAGCTGTTTTTT. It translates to CASSYQGEVGAGELFF.

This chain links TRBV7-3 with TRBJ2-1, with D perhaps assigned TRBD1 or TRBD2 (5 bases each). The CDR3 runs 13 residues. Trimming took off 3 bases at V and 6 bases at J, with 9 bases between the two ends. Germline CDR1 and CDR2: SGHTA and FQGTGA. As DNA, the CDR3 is TGTGCCAGCAGCTTCTTGGGACCCAATGAGCAGTTCTTC. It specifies CASSFLGPNEQFF. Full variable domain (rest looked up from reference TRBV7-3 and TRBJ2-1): GAGVSQTPSNKVTEKGKYVELRCDPISGHTALYWYRQSLGQGPEFLIYFQGTGAADDSGLPNDRFFAVRPEGSVSTLKIQRTERGDSAVYLCASSFLGPNEQFFGPGTRLTVL.

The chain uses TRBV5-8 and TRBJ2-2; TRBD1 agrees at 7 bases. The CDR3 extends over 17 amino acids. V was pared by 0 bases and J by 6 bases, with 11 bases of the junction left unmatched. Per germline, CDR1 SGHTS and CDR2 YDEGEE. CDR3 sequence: CASSLGQGLSFSGELFF. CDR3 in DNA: TGTGCCAGCAGCTTGGGACAGGGATTATCTTTTTCCGGGGAGCTGTTTTTT.

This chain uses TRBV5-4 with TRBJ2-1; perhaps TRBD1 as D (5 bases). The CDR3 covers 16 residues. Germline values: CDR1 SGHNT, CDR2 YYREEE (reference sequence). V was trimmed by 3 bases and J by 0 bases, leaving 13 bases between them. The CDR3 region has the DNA TGTGCCAGCAGCTCCGCACAAGACAGCTCCTACAATGAGCAGTTCTTC. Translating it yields CASSSAQDSSYNEQFF.

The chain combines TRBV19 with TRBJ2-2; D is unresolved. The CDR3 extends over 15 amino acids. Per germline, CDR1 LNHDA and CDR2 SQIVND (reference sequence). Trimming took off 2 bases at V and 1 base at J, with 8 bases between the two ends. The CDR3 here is CASSIHLLNTGELFF. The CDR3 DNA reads TGTGCCAGTAGTATACACCTCTTGAACACCGGGGAGCTGTTTTTT.

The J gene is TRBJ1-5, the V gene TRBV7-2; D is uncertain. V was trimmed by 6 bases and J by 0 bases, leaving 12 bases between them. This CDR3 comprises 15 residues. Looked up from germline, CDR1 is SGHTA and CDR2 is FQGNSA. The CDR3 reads CASSYDVNSNQPQHF. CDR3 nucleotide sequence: TGTGCCAGCAGTTACGACGTTAATAGCAATCAGCCCCAGCATTTT.

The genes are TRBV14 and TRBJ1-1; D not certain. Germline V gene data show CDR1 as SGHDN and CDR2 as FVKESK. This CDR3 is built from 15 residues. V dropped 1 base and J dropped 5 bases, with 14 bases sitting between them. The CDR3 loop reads CASSQVVGRRTEAFF. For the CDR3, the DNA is TGTGCCAGCAGCCAAGTGGTAGGGCGACGGACTGAAGCTTTCTTT.

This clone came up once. The CDR3 bases are TGTGCCAGCAGTGAATTGGACGGGACTATGGGCGATGAGCAGTTCTTC. Translated, it gives CASSELDGTMGDEQFF. The gene calls are TRBV6-1 and TRBJ2-1; 7 bases are a match to TRBD2. Germline lookup yields CDR1 MNHNS and CDR2 SASEGT. V dropped 2 bases and J dropped 8; count of bases not matched to a gene: 12. This CDR3 contains 16 residues.

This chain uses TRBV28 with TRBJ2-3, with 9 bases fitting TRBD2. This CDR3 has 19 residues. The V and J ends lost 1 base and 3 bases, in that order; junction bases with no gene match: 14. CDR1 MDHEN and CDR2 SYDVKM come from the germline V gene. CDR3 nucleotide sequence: TGTGCCAGCAGTTTATACCTCAGCGGCGGGAGGGCCGTGACAGATACGCAGTATTTT. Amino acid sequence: CASSLYLSGGRAVTDTQYF.

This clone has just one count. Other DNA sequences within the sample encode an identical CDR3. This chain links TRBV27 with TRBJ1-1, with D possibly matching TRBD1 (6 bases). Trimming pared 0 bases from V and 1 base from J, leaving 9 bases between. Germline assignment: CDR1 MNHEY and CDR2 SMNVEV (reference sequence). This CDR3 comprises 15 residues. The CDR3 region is CASSLSPTGNTEAFF. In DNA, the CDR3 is TGTGCCAGCAGTTTATCCCCGACAGGGAACACTGAAGCTTTCTTT.

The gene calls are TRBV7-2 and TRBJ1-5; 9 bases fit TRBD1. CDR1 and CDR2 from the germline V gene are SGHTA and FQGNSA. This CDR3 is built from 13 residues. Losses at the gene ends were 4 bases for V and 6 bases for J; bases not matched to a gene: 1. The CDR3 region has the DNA TGTGCCAGCAGCTGGGACAGGGCTCAGCCCCAGCATTTT. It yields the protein CASSWDRAQPQHF.

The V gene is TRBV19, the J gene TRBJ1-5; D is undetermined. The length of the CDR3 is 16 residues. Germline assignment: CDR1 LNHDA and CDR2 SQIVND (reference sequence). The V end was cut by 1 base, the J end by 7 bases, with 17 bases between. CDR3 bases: TGTGCCAGTAGTATAGGTCCGGGCAGAGCGGAGCAGCCCCAGCATTTT. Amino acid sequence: CASSIGPGRAEQPQHF.

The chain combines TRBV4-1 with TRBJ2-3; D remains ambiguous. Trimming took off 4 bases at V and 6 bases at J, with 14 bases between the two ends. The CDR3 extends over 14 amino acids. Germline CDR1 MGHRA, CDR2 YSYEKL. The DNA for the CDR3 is TGCGCCAGCAGCCTTATACTGGATGGGGATACGCAGTATTTT. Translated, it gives CASSLILDGDTQYF.

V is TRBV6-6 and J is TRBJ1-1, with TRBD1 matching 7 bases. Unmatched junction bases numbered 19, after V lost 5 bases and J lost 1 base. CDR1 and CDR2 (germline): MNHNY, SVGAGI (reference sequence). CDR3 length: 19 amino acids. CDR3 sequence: CASSLFKWEGGFSNTEAFF. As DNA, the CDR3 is TGTGCCAGCAGTCTCTTTAAGTGGGAAGGGGGCTTTTCGAACACTGAAGCTTTCTTT.

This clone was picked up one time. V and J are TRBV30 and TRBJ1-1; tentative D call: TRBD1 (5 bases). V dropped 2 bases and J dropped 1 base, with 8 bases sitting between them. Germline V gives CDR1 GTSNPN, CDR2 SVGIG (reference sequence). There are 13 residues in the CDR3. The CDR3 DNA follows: TGTGCCTGGAGTAGACAGAGGAACACTGAAGCTTTCTTT. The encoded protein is CAWSRQRNTEAFF.